A selection of T cell receptor beta chains follows, all from one sample in a study of OX40 agonist ivuxolimab in advanced cancers. The assay was immunoSEQ multiplex PCR, and TCRdb's table has in-frame clones only and misses some. This table holds some 100,000 clones, over 75% found once. The sequences come from CD4+ or CD8+ T cells sorted from blood, collected in a trial of the OX40 agonist ivuxolimab. The receptors come from an adult with an advanced solid tumor such as melanoma, head and neck, liver or kidney cancer. Both conserved end residues are trimmed from each CDR3. The order of the fields is V gene, J gene, CDR3 protein.

TRBV4-2	TRBJ1-1	ASSQAGHRGRMNTEAF
TRBV7-8	TRBJ2-7	ASSSPGQGGSYEQY
TRBV5-6	TRBJ1-1	ASSLAVPTIYTEAF
TRBV18	TRBJ2-1	ASSRLGTSVTYNEQF
TRBV6-5	TRBJ1-1	ASSGQGPRTEAF
TRBV29-1	TRBJ2-1	SVERGNYRNEQF
TRBV30	TRBJ1-5	AWSVRRVSNSNQPQH
TRBV5-1	TRBJ1-2	ASSLAGTGGEGYT
TRBV11-2	TRBJ2-1	ASSQLAGVSNEQF
TRBV6-1	TRBJ1-1	ASSDAQGRVAF
TRBV18	TRBJ2-1	ASSPSRGSYNEQF
TRBV4-3	TRBJ2-7	ASSQEWTNLHEQY
TRBV10-1	TRBJ2-1	ASTGVIAHNEQF
TRBV7-2	TRBJ2-5	ASTLTSGFRGTQY
TRBV5-1	TRBJ2-1	ASSSSGGDYNEQF
TRBV6-1	TRBJ2-3	ASSESVADTDTQY
TRBV7-2	TRBJ2-7	ASSLVPSVLEQY
TRBV6-5	TRBJ1-4	ASSNDRGPYEKLF
TRBV28	TRBJ2-7	ASSRQGGGGEQY
TRBV7-3	TRBJ2-1	ASSPNGRARNEQF
TRBV6-5	TRBJ2-7	ASRKETYEQY
TRBV11-2	TRBJ2-1	ASSPRTAYSSYNEQF
TRBV15	TRBJ1-2	ATSRDGNYGYT
TRBV27	TRBJ2-5	ASSMLTSGQETQY
TRBV4-3	TRBJ2-1	ASSQISGRGGNEQF
TRBV5-8	TRBJ1-5	ASSLPGWRGKFNQPQH
TRBV4-3	TRBJ1-2	ASSHFLGGVGGYT
TRBV6-5	TRBJ2-4	ASSQGRRDIQY
TRBV11-2	TRBJ2-3	ASSLYGGSTDTQY
TRBV9	TRBJ2-1	ASSVTSLNEQF
TRBV11-3	TRBJ2-7	ASSSSGIEQY
TRBV2	TRBJ1-1	ASKDRWGTEAF
TRBV7-2	TRBJ2-1	ASSPGRSYNEQF
TRBV18	TRBJ2-7	ASSPSRTSGSYEQY
TRBV6-5	TRBJ1-2	ASSLLWTGNYGYT
TRBV2	TRBJ2-5	AGGQLQETQY
TRBV5-6	TRBJ2-1	ASSLRGSYVEQF
TRBV9	TRBJ2-1	ASSVVGGAHEQF
TRBV2	TRBJ1-4	ASSVAGLNEKLF
TRBV19	TRBJ1-3	ASSADRFHSGNTIY
TRBV6-4	TRBJ2-2	ASSQLAEPSSELF
TRBV5-4	TRBJ2-5	ASSLAVQGKGTQY
TRBV6-6	TRBJ2-5	ASSYYGTSGGETQY
TRBV7-9	TRBJ1-2	ASSNRDRGLGYT
TRBV30	TRBJ2-3	AWSVNRGDTQY
TRBV9	TRBJ1-2	ASSVGQGYDYGYT
TRBV2	TRBJ1-6	ASSRSGGGNSPLH
TRBV5-1	TRBJ2-2	ASREGRRNTGELF
TRBV7-9	TRBJ2-1	ASSWGTSREQF
TRBV6-4	TRBJ2-3	ASSDSGIRSTDTQY
TRBV7-9	TRBJ1-1	ASSPDTNTEAF
TRBV5-1	TRBJ2-5	ASSQFGNQETQY
TRBV5-1	TRBJ2-2	ASSLGHLANTGELF
TRBV7-2	TRBJ2-7	ASRTPGTYEQY
TRBV2	TRBJ1-3	ASSDDGNTIY
TRBV6-6	TRBJ2-2	ASSYGLAVTGELF
TRBV5-6	TRBJ2-7	ASSLNFYEQY
TRBV6-5	TRBJ2-7	ASSPYRGPYEQY
TRBV7-2	TRBJ2-4	ASSTISQNIQY
TRBV5-4	TRBJ2-1	ASSLAPGADSNEQF